The next 18 T cell receptor beta chains were all read from a single sample in a study of chemoradiotherapy in HPV16-positive cancers. Data came from immunoSEQ multiplex PCR; TCRdb stores just in-frame clones and leaves some out. There are 800 or so clones in the sample; around 80% occur only once, and more than 13% lies in the top ten. The input for sequencing was tumor tissue, taken from a patient who underwent chemoradiotherapy. Receptors were obtained from a human donor with HPV-associated anogenital cancer.

V is TRBV4-2 and J is TRBJ2-1; D might be TRBD1 or TRBD2, each matching 5 bases. Per the germline V gene, CDR1 is LGHNA and CDR2 is YNFKEQ. The CDR3 sequence is 13 residues long. The V gene lost 3 bases and the J gene lost 9 bases, with 12 bases spanning the gap. The CDR3 region is CASSHGEQGEQFF. The CDR3 coding sequence is TGTGCCAGCAGCCACGGGGAGCAGGGTGAGCAGTTCTTC.

The chain couples TRBV27 to TRBJ2-2, with a possible D match to TRBD1 (5 bases). Trimming shortened V by 5 bases and J by 5 bases, and 12 bases separated the two germline ends. The length of the CDR3 is 14 residues. Germline V lookup: CDR1 MNHEY, CDR2 SMNVEV (reference sequence). The CDR3 here is CASSPWGRTGELFF. The CDR3 nucleotides are TGTGCCAGCAGTCCCTGGGGCCGGACCGGGGAGCTGTTTTTT.

J is TRBJ1-1 and V is TRBV7-9; TRBD1 matches 11 bases. The junction had 13 bases not matched to a gene; V was cut back by 6 bases and J by 7 bases. CDR3 length: 16 amino acids. The germline V gene has CDR1 SEHNR and CDR2 FQNEAQ (reference sequence). CDR3 sequence reads: CASRTMGTGGTIEAFF. In DNA form, the CDR3 reads TGTGCCAGCAGGACGATGGGGACAGGGGGGACCATTGAAGCTTTCTTT.

This chain uses TRBV4-3 with TRBJ2-7; unclear D gene. Trimming removed 0 bases at V and 0 bases at J, with 9 bases between. This CDR3 is 15 amino acids long. Germline lookup yields CDR1 LGHNA and CDR2 YSLEER. CDR3 in DNA: TGCGCCAGCAGCCAAGACGCAGGTTTCTCCTACGAGCAGTACTTC. Residues: CASSQDAGFSYEQYF.

CDR3 DNA sequence: TGTGCCAGCAGGCGAGGGGGTAGCACAGATACGCAGTATTTT. As protein: CASRRGGSTDTQYF. The genes are TRBV7-2 and TRBJ2-3, with TRBD1 as a possible D gene (6 bases). The CDR3 has 14 residues. Germline V gene data show CDR1 as SGHTA and CDR2 as FQGNSA. The V gene lost 6 bases and the J gene lost 0 bases, with 10 bases spanning the gap.

The rearrangement uses TRBV2 and TRBJ2-3; D unclear. CDR3 length: 10 residues. Trimming left V 4 bases short and J 5 bases short, with 1 base between. Germline CDR1 reads SNHLY; CDR2 reads FYNNEI. The CDR3 region has the DNA TGTGCCAGCAGTGGAGATACGCAGTATTTT. Translation gives CASSGDTQYF.

The gene calls are TRBV5-1 and TRBJ1-3; D remains unclear. CDR1 is SGHRS, CDR2 YFSETQ, per germline. V lost 2 bases to trimming and J lost 0 bases, with 9 bases between them. The CDR3 extends over 15 amino acids. The CDR3 loop is CASSFEGSSGNTIYF. As DNA, the CDR3 is TGCGCCAGCAGCTTTGAGGGCAGCTCTGGAAACACCATATATTTT. The entire variable domain, with the rest obtained from reference TRBV5-1 and TRBJ1-3, is as follows: KAGVTQTPRYLIKTRGQQVTLSCSPISGHRSVSWYQQTPGQGLQFLFEYFSETQRNKGNFPGRFSGRQFSNSRSEMNVSTLELGDSALYLCASSFEGSSGNTIYFGEGSWLTVV.

The V call is TRBV5-1, the J call TRBJ2-6, with 10 bases identical to TRBD2. The V segment lost 1 base and the J segment 0 bases; nucleotides outside the gene matches: 10. From germline, CDR1 is SGHRS and CDR2 YFSETQ. The length of the CDR3 is 20 residues. DNA of the CDR3: TGCGCCAGCAGCTTGTTTACTAGCGGGATGTCATCCTCTGGGGCCAACGTCCTGACTTTC. As protein: CASSLFTSGMSSSGANVLTF.

The chain is built from TRBV5-8 and TRBJ2-6, with D unresolved. The CDR3 length is 17 residues. Trimming pared 7 bases from V and 5 bases from J, leaving 22 bases between. Germline-derived CDR1 and CDR2 are SGHTS and YDEGEE. The CDR3 sequence: CASGTNHPQSRANVLTF. CDR3 in DNA: TGTGCCAGCGGCACTAATCATCCACAAAGTCGGGCCAACGTCCTGACTTTC.

This clone came up a few times. The conserved closing phenylalanine or tryptophan is absent in this CDR3, likely reflecting a read error. The V and J genes are TRBV19 and TRBJ1-1; 7 nucleotides align to TRBD1. Germline V gene sequence: CDR1 LNHDA, CDR2 SQIVND (reference sequence). This CDR3 has 13 amino acids. Trimming took 8 bases from V and 4 from J; bases not matched to a gene: 7. The CDR3 DNA reads TGTGCCAGTCGCGACAGGGCGATCACTGAAGCTTTCCTT. It translates to CASRDRAITEAFL.

This clone is deemed large. The V gene is TRBV2, the J gene TRBJ2-5; 8 positions match TRBD2. CDR3 length equals 14 residues. Germline lookup yields CDR1 SNHLY and CDR2 FYNNEI. Trimming at V came to 3 bases and at J to 4 bases, leaving 4 bases not matched to a gene. CDR3 in amino acids: CASSERGARETQYF. The CDR3 region has the DNA TGTGCCAGCAGTGAGCGGGGGGCAAGAGAGACCCAGTACTTC. The full variable domain, completed using reference TRBV2 and TRBJ2-5, is EPEVTQTPSHQVTQMGQEVILRCVPISNHLYFYWYRQILGQKVEFLVSFYNNEISEKSEIFDDQFSVERPDGSNFTLKIRSTKLEDSAMYFCASSERGARETQYFGPGTRLLVL.

This rearrangement joins TRBV6-5 to TRBJ1-6; no definite D call. The V and J ends lost 0 bases and 0 bases respectively, with 6 bases between them. Germline V gives CDR1 MNHEY, CDR2 SVGAGI. The CDR3 extends over 16 amino acids. The CDR3 nucleotides read TGTGCCAGCAGTTACTCTCTACACTCCTATAATTCACCCCTCCACTTT. Amino acids: CASSYSLHSYNSPLHF.

This chain joins TRBV19 and TRBJ2-5; TRBD2 agrees at 14 bases. With V trimmed by 6 bases and J by 1 base, 7 bases remained unmatched. CDR1 is LNHDA and CDR2 is SQIVND in the germline V gene (reference sequence). CDR3 length equals 17 residues. The CDR3: CASSRLAGGHAQETQYF. The CDR3 DNA sequence: TGTGCCAGTAGCAGACTAGCGGGAGGGCATGCCCAAGAGACCCAGTACTTC.

This chain connects TRBV7-8 to TRBJ2-1; the match to TRBD2 covers 11 bases. This CDR3 is 19 amino acids long. V trimming: 4 bases; J trimming: 5 bases; junction bases outside the gene matches: 16. Germline values: CDR1 SGHVS, CDR2 FQNEAQ. The CDR3 DNA follows: TGTGCCAGCAGCTCAACCCTAGCGGGGGGCCTCGAAGGCCACAATGAGCAGTTCTTC. Its protein product is CASSSTLAGGLEGHNEQFF.

J is TRBJ1-2 and V is TRBV28, with 10 bases aligning to TRBD1. Germline V CDR1 and CDR2: MDHEN, SYDVKM. This CDR3 spans 15 amino acids. The chain's CDR3 is CGARGPTGGGYGYTF. The CDR3 DNA sequence: TGTGGCGCTCGCGGGCCGACAGGGGGCGGCTATGGCTACACCTTC.

This clone came up once. CDR3: CASAGQDSPLHF. The CDR3 DNA reads TGTGCCAGCGCAGGACAGGACTCACCCCTCCACTTT. The J gene is TRBJ1-6, the V gene TRBV2, with 7 bases that match TRBD1. V lost 8 bases and J lost 10; bases outside the gene matches: 5. The CDR3 spans 12 residues. Germline V gene lookup returns CDR1 SNHLY and CDR2 FYNNEI.

The chain combines TRBV5-1 with TRBJ1-5; maybe TRBD1 (5 bases). Germline V CDR1 and CDR2: SGHRS, YFSETQ. The CDR3 loop spans 15 amino acids. V was cut by 1 base and J by 5 bases, with 13 bases left in between. The CDR3 region is CASSLQGSEDQPQHF. The CDR3 DNA reads TGCGCCAGCAGCTTGCAGGGAAGCGAGGATCAGCCCCAGCATTTT. The full variable domain, its missing parts supplied by reference TRBV5-1 and TRBJ1-5, is KAGVTQTPRYLIKTRGQQVTLSCSPISGHRSVSWYQQTPGQGLQFLFEYFSETQRNKGNFPGRFSGRQFSNSRSEMNVSTLELGDSALYLCASSLQGSEDQPQHFGDGTRLSIL.

This rearrangement joins TRBV14 to TRBJ2-5; D is unclear. The CDR3 has 16 amino acids. V was trimmed by 1 base and J by 1 base, leaving 13 bases between them. Germline V gene sequence: CDR1 SGHDN, CDR2 FVKESK. The CDR3 reads CASSQGTSHFQETQYF. CDR3 DNA: TGTGCCAGCAGCCAAGGAACTTCACATTTCCAAGAGACCCAGTACTTC.